Listed below are T cell receptor beta chains from one sample, sequenced in a study of post-analysis software for immune sequencing data. TCRdb itself ran the PCR reads through MiXCR, one entry per CDR3 protein. Of a few hundred thousand distinct CDR3 sequences in the sample, roughly 38% were seen once. Sequencing input: blood. The receptors here all came from a girl aged 5-17 years with multiple sclerosis. Each CDR3 is given without its conserved first and last residue. Where a row states a size, it is once, few, many or the class of an expanded clone; other rows omit it.

J | size | V | CDR3
TRBJ2-5 | - | TRBV5-6 | ASSPPGRGIWETQY
TRBJ1-6 | - | TRBV3-1 | ASSPLGGGQNSPLH
TRBJ1-2 | - | TRBV28 | ASSSALHRGYYGYT
TRBJ1-1 | few | TRBV20-1 | SAGQGLNTEAF
TRBJ2-1 | - | TRBV7-8 | ASSLLGDAYNEQF
TRBJ1-6 | few | TRBV14 | ASSQDRNYNSPLH
TRBJ1-2 | - | TRBV4-1 | ASSQDGQVYGYT
TRBJ2-7 | - | TRBV6-5 | ASSYAPPTGIYEQY
TRBJ2-1 | - | TRBV12-3/TRBV12-4 | ASSLALAGVYNEQF
TRBJ1-3 | - | TRBV5-8 | ASSFGQGAGNTIY
TRBJ1-1 | once | TRBV2 | ASSGPPQGEWAEAF
TRBJ1-5 | - | TRBV20-1 | SAKGSNQPQH
TRBJ2-7 | few | TRBV6-1 | ASMERGPPYEQY
TRBJ1-1 | - | TRBV4-2 | ASSQVSQQNTEAF
TRBJ2-7 | many | TRBV29-1 | SGNSGYEQY
TRBJ2-1 | few | TRBV4-1 | ASSQDGTIWTEQF
- | few | TRBV6-5 | ASAQSHEQY
TRBJ1-6 | - | TRBV28 | ASTTPQGNNSPLH
TRBJ2-5 | - | TRBV29-1 | SVRRGSTQETQY
TRBJ2-5 | - | TRBV20-1 | SARSRGEETQY
TRBJ2-7 | few | TRBV30 | AWNIAYEQY
TRBJ2-1 | many | TRBV20-1 | SASSGTNGNEQF
TRBJ1-2 | many | TRBV9 | ASSSPGGVNYGYT
TRBJ1-2 | - | TRBV5-4 | VSSLMGVGGYT
TRBJ2-5 | - | TRBV3-1 | ASSQVSRGSEQC
TRBJ2-1 | - | TRBV12-3/TRBV12-4 | ASSPGSGLYNEQF
TRBJ2-3 | many | TRBV7-6 | ASSLTGNTDTQY
TRBJ1-4 | - | TRBV5-1 | ASSLEGAEKLF
TRBJ2-5 | few | TRBV10-3 | AIAGEGIRETQY
TRBJ2-5 | - | TRBV6-5 | ASSYSSSGGTQY
- | - | TRBV7-9 | ASEDRGLFEQY
TRBJ2-7 | few | TRBV10-3 | AISEGGDRTYEQY
TRBJ2-1 | - | TRBV20-1 | SATGTNYNEQF
TRBJ1-2 | few | TRBV5-1 | ASSRGDGYT
TRBJ2-1 | few | TRBV7-9 | ASSYTTDTYNEQF
TRBJ2-7 | - | TRBV28 | ASSLGQFTQY
TRBJ1-2 | - | TRBV19 | ASSTPGIGYT
TRBJ1-1 | few | TRBV6-2/TRBV6-3 | ASRSLTGVNTEAF
TRBJ2-1 | - | TRBV5-1 | ASSSLQGFSYNEQF
TRBJ2-2 | - | TRBV5-6 | ASSRPGQGANTGELF